Shown below are 18 T cell receptor beta chains from a single sample sequenced in a study of cytomegalovirus exposure and HLA in healthy donors. PCR employed 60 Vbeta and 13 Jbeta primers. Produced via immunoSEQ multiplex PCR; TCRdb's table is partial and in-frame only. The table shows some 190,000 clones, with around 80% occurring only once. The sample consisted of PBMCs. These receptors all come from a middle-aged man in good health and CMV-seropositive.

The chain carries TRBV5-1 and TRBJ2-5, with 7 bases identical to TRBD2. CDR1 and CDR2 from the germline V gene are SGHRS and YFSETQ. V dropped 1 base and J dropped 2; count of bases not matched to a gene: 5. This CDR3 spans 15 amino acids. The CDR3 spells CASSLSGISQETQYF. The CDR3 DNA follows: TGCGCCAGCAGCTTGAGCGGGATCTCACAAGAGACCCAGTACTTC.

This clone has only one observation. The J gene is TRBJ2-2, the V gene TRBV25-1; 12 positions match TRBD2. After removal of 7 bases from V and 6 bases from J, the junction contained 12 bases not matched to a gene. This CDR3 contains 17 residues. The germline gives CDR1 MGHDK, CDR2 SYGVNS. The CDR3 spells CASTDLPGLAGSGELFF. CDR3 bases: TGTGCCAGCACAGATCTCCCGGGACTAGCGGGTTCCGGGGAGCTGTTTTTT.

This chain links TRBV7-2 with TRBJ2-7; weak D call: TRBD1 (5 bases). The CDR3 runs 11 residues. Per the germline V gene, CDR1 is SGHTA and CDR2 is FQGNSA. V lost 5 bases and J 6 bases, leaving 8 bases between the germline ends. CDR3 region: CASSIQAEQYF. The CDR3 bases are TGTGCCAGCAGCATACAGGCCGAGCAGTACTTC.

The chain has TRBV5-4 and TRBJ2-3; 7 bases fit TRBD2. This CDR3 is built from 14 residues. CDR1 and CDR2 (germline): SGHNT, YYREEE (reference sequence). J was trimmed by 4 bases and V by 4 bases; bases with no gene match: 6. The CDR3 nucleotides are TGTGCCAGCAGCGCTAGGGGAGGGGCAGATACGCAGTATTTT. Protein product: CASSARGGADTQYF.

The chain couples TRBV18 to TRBJ2-1; D is perhaps TRBD1 (6 bases). Germline-derived CDR1 and CDR2 are KGHSH and LQKENI. The CDR3 runs to 16 residues. V was trimmed by 3 bases and J by 8 bases, leaving 20 bases between them. The DNA of the CDR3 is TGTGCCAGCTCACCGCTGACAGGTTTAGTGGGCCATGAGCAGTTCTTC. Its protein product is CASSPLTGLVGHEQFF.

This clone was counted a single time. CDR3 coding DNA: TGTGCCAGCAGCGCACACAGGGACGACACTGAAGCTTTCTTT. Its protein is CASSAHRDDTEAFF. The chain combines TRBV7-9 with TRBJ1-1; possibly TRBD1 for D (6 bases). CDR3 size: 14 residues. Trimming stripped 5 bases from V and 3 bases from J, with 13 bases between. Germline values: CDR1 SEHNR, CDR2 FQNEAQ (reference sequence).

This chain connects TRBV7-2 to TRBJ1-2; 8 bases are a match to TRBD1. Trimming at V came to 5 bases and at J to 5 bases, leaving 4 bases not matched to a gene. Germline CDR1 is SGHTA and CDR2 is FQGNSA. The CDR3 extends over 13 amino acids. Here the CDR3 reads CASSPRQGYGYTF. CDR3 DNA: TGTGCCAGCAGCCCTAGACAGGGGTATGGCTACACCTTC.

The rearrangement links TRBV27 to TRBJ1-4, with D hard to call. There are 13 residues in the CDR3. CDR1 is MNHEY, CDR2 SMNVEV, per germline (reference sequence). Between the trimmed V and J ends, which lost 4 bases and 5 bases, there was a span of 8 bases. The CDR3 here is CASSSSGNEKLFF. DNA for the CDR3: TGTGCCAGCAGTTCTAGTGGAAATGAAAAACTGTTTTTT. Together with reference TRBV27 and TRBJ1-4, the CDR3 gives the full variable domain: EAQVTQNPRYLITVTGKKLTVTCSQNMNHEYMSWYRQDPGLGLRQIYYSMNVEVTDKGDVPEGYKVSRKEKRNFPLILESPSPNQTSLYFCASSSSGNEKLFFGSGTQLSVL.

V is TRBV9 and J is TRBJ2-5; 11 bases agree with TRBD1. CDR3 length: 17 residues. V was clipped by 3 bases and J by 4 bases; unmatched bases: 11. Germline values: CDR1 SGDLS, CDR2 YYNGEE. The CDR3 DNA follows: TGTGCCAGCAGCGCAGGGGGGGGGACAGGGGGAGGAGAGACCCAGTACTTC. Translated: CASSAGGGTGGGETQYF. Full variable domain (outside the CDR3, taken from reference TRBV9 and TRBJ2-5): DSGVTQTPKHLITATGQRVTLRCSPRSGDLSVYWYQQSLDQGLQFLIQYYNGEERAKGNILERFSAQQFPDLHSELNLSSLELGDSALYFCASSAGGGTGGGETQYFGPGTRLLVL.

This rearrangement joins TRBV5-1 to TRBJ2-3, with TRBD2 as a possible D gene (6 bases). CDR1 and CDR2 from the germline V gene are SGHRS and YFSETQ. V was cut by 1 base and J by 1 base, with 19 bases left in between. This CDR3 contains 18 residues. The DNA of the CDR3 is TGCGCCAGCAGCTTGAGTGATAAACCGGGACTCCGCACAGATACGCAGTATTTT. It yields the protein CASSLSDKPGLRTDTQYF.

The chain recombines TRBV27 with TRBJ2-5; 12 bases are shared with TRBD2. The J call may not be correct, given that the DNA end is closer to TRBJ2-7. This CDR3 region has 15 residues. Germline-derived CDR1 and CDR2 are MNHEY and SMNVEV (reference sequence). The CDR3 loop reads CASRWGTSGLYEQYF. The DNA of the CDR3 is TGTGCCAGCAGATGGGGGACTAGCGGGCTCTACGAGCAGTACTTC.

The DNA of the CDR3 is TGTGCCAGCAGTTACTCCGGGACTAGCACCTACGAGCAGTACTTC. It translates to CASSYSGTSTYEQYF. This chain uses TRBV6-6 with TRBJ2-7; 9 bases fit TRBD2. CDR1 MNHNY and CDR2 SVGAGI come from the germline V gene (reference sequence). This CDR3 is 15 amino acids long. V shed 0 bases and J 2 bases; nucleotides not matched to a gene: 2.

The chain couples TRBV7-3 to TRBJ2-1, with 8 bases matching TRBD2. The CDR3 totals 15 residues. Looked up from germline, CDR1 is SGHTA and CDR2 is FQGTGA. Unmatched junction bases numbered 7, after V lost 5 bases and J lost 4 bases. CDR3 residues: CASSPSSGGYNEQFF. The CDR3 DNA reads TGTGCCAGCAGCCCCTCCAGCGGGGGATACAATGAGCAGTTCTTC.

This clone showed up just once. This chain connects TRBV10-1 to TRBJ2-1, with 8 positions matching TRBD2. The ends lost 5 bases at V and 1 base at J; junction bases unmatched: 7. CDR3 length: 16 residues. Germline V gives CDR1 WNHNN, CDR2 SYGVQD (reference sequence). CDR3 region: CASSTSGPRSYNEQFF. The CDR3 DNA reads as TGCGCCAGCAGTACTAGCGGACCACGTTCCTACAATGAGCAGTTCTTC.

This rearrangement joins TRBV7-2 to TRBJ2-1; D is perhaps TRBD2 (7 bases). V dropped 10 bases and J dropped 3 bases, with 19 bases sitting between them. CDR1 and CDR2 (germline): SGHTA, FQGNSA. CDR3 size: 15 residues. The chain's CDR3 is CAIQRGTTVYNEQFF. Written as DNA, the CDR3 is TGTGCCATCCAGAGGGGGACTACGGTCTACAATGAGCAGTTCTTC.

The V and J genes are TRBV7-8 and TRBJ2-1, with D possibly being TRBD2 (7 bases). The CDR3 spans 13 residues. CDR1 is SGHVS and CDR2 is FQNEAQ in the germline V gene. The V end was cut by 5 bases, the J end by 13 bases, with 18 bases between. In DNA, the CDR3 is TGTGCCAGCAGCCCAGGGGCGGGAGCCGGTCAGTTCTTC. Its translation is CASSPGAGAGQFF. Drawing the rest from reference TRBV7-8 and TRBJ2-1, the complete variable domain is GAGVSQSPRYKVAKRGQDVALRCDPISGHVSLFWYQQALGQGPEFLTYFQNEAQLDKSGLPSDRFFAERPEGSVSTLKIQRTQQEDSAVYLCASSPGAGAGQFFGPGTRLTVL.

This clone occurred once. This chain joins TRBV15 and TRBJ1-2; TRBD1 might be the D (6 bases). V was pared by 3 bases and J by 3 bases, with 17 bases between. The length of the CDR3 is 16 residues. The germline V gene encodes CDR1 LNHNV and CDR2 YYDKDF (reference sequence). The DNA for the CDR3 is TGTGCCACCAGCAGGCCTTCGGGGGGCCTGGACTATGGCTACACCTTC. This gives the protein CATSRPSGGLDYGYTF.

The V gene is TRBV19, the J gene TRBJ1-5; 9 bases agree with TRBD1. The V segment lost 8 bases and the J segment 7 bases; nucleotides outside the gene matches: 3. CDR1 and CDR2 from the germline V gene are LNHDA and SQIVND (reference sequence). The CDR3 totals 12 residues. CDR3 loop: CASQQGAQPQHF. CDR3 sequence (DNA): TGTGCCAGTCAACAGGGGGCGCAGCCCCAGCATTTT.